Shown below are 5 T cell receptor beta chains from a single sample sequenced in a study of cytomegalovirus exposure and HLA in healthy donors. Primers: 60 Vbeta forward and 13 Jbeta reverse. Sequenced by immunoSEQ multiplex PCR; TCRdb stores in-frame clones only, minus some. The table records around 150,000 clones, around 86% of them present only once. The material sequenced was PBMCs. These receptors all come from a woman in her 50s in good health and CMV-seropositive.

The chain links TRBV7-9 to TRBJ2-3; TRBD2 might be the D (6 bases). V lost 1 base and J lost 7, with 18 bases in between. The CDR3 loop spans 16 amino acids. Germline assignment: CDR1 SEHNR and CDR2 FQNEAQ (reference sequence). DNA for the CDR3: TGTGCCAGCAGCTTAGGTGCATCGGGACGGGGGTATACGCAGTATTTT. Its translation is CASSLGASGRGYTQYF.

The gene calls are TRBV5-1 and TRBJ2-2, with D possibly matching TRBD1 (5 bases). This CDR3 is 14 amino acids long. Germline-derived CDR1 and CDR2 are SGHRS and YFSETQ. The V end was cut by 0 bases, the J end by 3 bases, with 6 bases between. CDR3 bases: TGCGCCAGCAGCTTGGGACAGTACACCGGGGAGCTGTTTTTT. Protein sequence: CASSLGQYTGELFF.

The gene calls are TRBV13 and TRBJ2-7; TRBD2 might be the D (5 bases). The germline CDR1 and CDR2 sequences are PRHDT and FYEKMQ (reference sequence). This CDR3 comprises 13 residues. V lost 7 bases to trimming and J lost 7 bases, with 17 bases between them. Here the CDR3 DNA reads TGTGCCAGCACCCCCCGCGGGCTAGGGGAGCAGTACTTC. It is translated as CASTPRGLGEQYF.

V usage is TRBV7-3 and J usage is TRBJ1-1; 7 bases fit TRBD1. The V and J ends lost 5 bases and 4 bases, in that order; junction bases with no gene match: 7. CDR1 is SGHTA and CDR2 is FQGTGA in the germline V gene. The CDR3 is made up of 14 amino acids. The CDR3 loop is CASSPGRDSTEAFF. As DNA, the CDR3 is TGTGCCAGCAGCCCCGGCAGGGACAGCACTGAAGCTTTCTTT.

This clone was observed a single time. The V call is TRBV10-3, the J call TRBJ1-5, with a tentative D call TRBD1 (6 bases). The CDR3 consists of 17 residues. Germline V gene sequence: CDR1 ENHRY, CDR2 SYGVKD. V gave up 0 bases and J gave up 2 bases, with 14 bases separating them. The CDR3: CAISESRGGQGNQPQHF. The DNA for the CDR3 is TGTGCCATCAGTGAGTCGAGGGGGGGACAAGGCAATCAGCCCCAGCATTTT.